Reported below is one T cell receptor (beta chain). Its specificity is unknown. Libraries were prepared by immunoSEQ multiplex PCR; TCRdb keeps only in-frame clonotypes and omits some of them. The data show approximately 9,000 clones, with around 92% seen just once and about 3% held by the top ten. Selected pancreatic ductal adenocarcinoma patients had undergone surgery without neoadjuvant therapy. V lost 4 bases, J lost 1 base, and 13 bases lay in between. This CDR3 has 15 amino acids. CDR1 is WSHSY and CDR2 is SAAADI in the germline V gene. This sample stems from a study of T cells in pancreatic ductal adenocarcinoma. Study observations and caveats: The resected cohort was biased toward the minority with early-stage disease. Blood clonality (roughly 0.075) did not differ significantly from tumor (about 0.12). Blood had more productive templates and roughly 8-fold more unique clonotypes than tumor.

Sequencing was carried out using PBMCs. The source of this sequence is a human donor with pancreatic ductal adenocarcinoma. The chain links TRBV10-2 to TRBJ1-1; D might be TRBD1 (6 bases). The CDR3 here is CASSGRGRRNTEAFF. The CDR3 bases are TGCGCCAGCAGTGGGCGGGGGCGTAGGAACACTGAAGCTTTCTTT.